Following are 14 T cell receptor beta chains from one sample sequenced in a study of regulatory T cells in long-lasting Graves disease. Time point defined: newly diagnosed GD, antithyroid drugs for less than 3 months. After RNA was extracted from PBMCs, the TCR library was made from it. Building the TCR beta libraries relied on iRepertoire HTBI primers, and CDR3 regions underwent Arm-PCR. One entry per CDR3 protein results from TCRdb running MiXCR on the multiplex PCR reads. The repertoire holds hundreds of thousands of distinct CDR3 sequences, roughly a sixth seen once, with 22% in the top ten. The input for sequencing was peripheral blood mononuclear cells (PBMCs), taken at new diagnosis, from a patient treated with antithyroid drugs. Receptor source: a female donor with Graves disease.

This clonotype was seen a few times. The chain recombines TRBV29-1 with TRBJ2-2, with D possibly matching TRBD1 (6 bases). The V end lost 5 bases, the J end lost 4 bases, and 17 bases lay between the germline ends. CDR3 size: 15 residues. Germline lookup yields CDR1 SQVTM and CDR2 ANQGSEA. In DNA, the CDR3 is TGCAGCGTTCGACACCTCGGGACATCCACCGGGGAGCTGTTTTTT. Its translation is CSVRHLGTSTGELFF.

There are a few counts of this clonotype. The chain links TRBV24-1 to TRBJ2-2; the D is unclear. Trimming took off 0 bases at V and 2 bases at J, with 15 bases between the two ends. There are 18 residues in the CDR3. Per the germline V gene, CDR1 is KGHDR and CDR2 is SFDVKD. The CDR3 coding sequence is TGTGCCACCAGTGATTTGGTTTCGGCAGGCGATAACACCGGGGAGCTGTTTTTT. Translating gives CATSDLVSAGDNTGELFF.

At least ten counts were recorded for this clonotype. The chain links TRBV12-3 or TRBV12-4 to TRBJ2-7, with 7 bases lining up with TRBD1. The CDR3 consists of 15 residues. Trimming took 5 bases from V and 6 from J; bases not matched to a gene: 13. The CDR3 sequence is CASSDTGPRGREQYF. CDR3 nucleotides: TGTGCCAGCAGTGACACAGGGCCGAGGGGGCGCGAGCAGTACTTC.

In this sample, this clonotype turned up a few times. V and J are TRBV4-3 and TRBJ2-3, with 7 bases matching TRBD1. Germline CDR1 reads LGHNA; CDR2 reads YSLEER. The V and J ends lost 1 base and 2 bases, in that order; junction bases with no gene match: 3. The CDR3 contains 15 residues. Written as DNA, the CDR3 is TGCGCCAGCAGCCAAGGGACAGGTGTCACAGATACGCAGTATTTT. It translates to CASSQGTGVTDTQYF.

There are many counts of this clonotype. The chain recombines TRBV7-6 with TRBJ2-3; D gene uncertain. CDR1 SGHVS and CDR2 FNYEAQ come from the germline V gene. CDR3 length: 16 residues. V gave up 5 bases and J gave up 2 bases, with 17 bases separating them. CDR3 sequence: CASSPEVGLSTDTQYF. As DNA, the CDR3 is TGTGCCAGCAGCCCCGAGGTTGGTTTATCCACAGATACGCAGTATTTT. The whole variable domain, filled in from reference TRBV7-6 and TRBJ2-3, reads GAGVSQSPRYKVTKRGQDVALRCDPISGHVSLYWYRQALGQGPEFLTYFNYEAQQDKSGLPNDRFSAERPEGSISTLTIQRTEQRDSAMYRCASSPEVGLSTDTQYFGPGTRLTVL.

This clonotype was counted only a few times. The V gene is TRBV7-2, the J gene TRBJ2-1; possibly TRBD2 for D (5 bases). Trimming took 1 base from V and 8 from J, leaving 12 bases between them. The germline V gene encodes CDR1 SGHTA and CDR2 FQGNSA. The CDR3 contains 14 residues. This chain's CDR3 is CASSLVGSRDEQFF. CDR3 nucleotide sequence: TGTGCCAGCAGCTTAGTGGGGAGTAGGGATGAGCAGTTCTTC.

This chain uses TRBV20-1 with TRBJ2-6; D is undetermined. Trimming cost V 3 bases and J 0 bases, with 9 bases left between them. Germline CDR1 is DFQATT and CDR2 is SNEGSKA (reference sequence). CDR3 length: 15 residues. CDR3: CSARARFSGANVLTF. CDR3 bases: TGCAGTGCTAGGGCGCGGTTCTCTGGGGCCAACGTCCTGACTTTC.

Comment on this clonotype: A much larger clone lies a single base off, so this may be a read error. CDR3 in amino acids: CASNQEPEGELFF. DNA for the CDR3: TGCGCCAGCAACCAGGAGCCTGAAGGGGAGCTGTTTTTT. The J gene is TRBJ2-2, the V gene TRBV5-1; D ambiguous. Trimming took 6 bases from V and 8 from J, leaving 14 bases between them. Looked up from germline, CDR1 is SGHRS and CDR2 is YFSETQ. There are 13 residues in the CDR3.

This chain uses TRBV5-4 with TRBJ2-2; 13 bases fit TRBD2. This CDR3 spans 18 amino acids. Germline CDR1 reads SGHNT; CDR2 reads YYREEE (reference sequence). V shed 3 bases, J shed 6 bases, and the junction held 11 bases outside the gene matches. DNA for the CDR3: TGTGCCAGCAGCTCGGGACTAGCGGGACCTCCGGGGGCCGGGGAGCTGTTTTTT. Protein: CASSSGLAGPPGAGELFF. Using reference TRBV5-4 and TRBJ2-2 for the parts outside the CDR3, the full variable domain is ETGVTQSPTHLIKTRGQQVTLRCSSQSGHNTVSWYQQALGQGPQFIFQYYREEENGRGNFPPRFSGLQFPNYSSELNVNALELDDSALYLCASSSGLAGPPGAGELFFGEGSRLTVL.

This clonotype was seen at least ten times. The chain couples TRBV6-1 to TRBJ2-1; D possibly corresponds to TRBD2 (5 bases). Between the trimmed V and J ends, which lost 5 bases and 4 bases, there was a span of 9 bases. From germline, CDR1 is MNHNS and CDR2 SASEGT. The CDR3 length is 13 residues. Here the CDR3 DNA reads TGTGCCAGCAGTCTTAGCGTTTACAATGAGCAGTTCTTC. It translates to CASSLSVYNEQFF.

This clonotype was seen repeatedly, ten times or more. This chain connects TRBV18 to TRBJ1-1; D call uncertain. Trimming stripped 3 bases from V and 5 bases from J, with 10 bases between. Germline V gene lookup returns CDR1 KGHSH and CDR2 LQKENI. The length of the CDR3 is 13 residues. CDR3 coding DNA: TGTGCCAGCTCACCCGGATCGGGAACTGAAGCTTTCTTT. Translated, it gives CASSPGSGTEAFF.

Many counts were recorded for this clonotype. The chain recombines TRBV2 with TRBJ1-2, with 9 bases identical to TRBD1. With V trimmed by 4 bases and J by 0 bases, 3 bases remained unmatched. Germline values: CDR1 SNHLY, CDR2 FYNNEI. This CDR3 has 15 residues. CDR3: CASSVRTGANYGYTF. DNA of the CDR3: TGTGCCAGCAGTGTTAGGACAGGGGCTAACTATGGCTACACCTTC.

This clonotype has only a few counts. In nucleotides, the CDR3 is TGTGCCAGCGTCGACAGGGAAGGTCAGCCCCAGCATTTT. It translates to CASVDREGQPQHF. The V gene is TRBV25-1, the J gene TRBJ1-5; TRBD1 agrees at 7 bases. This CDR3 region has 13 residues. Germline V lookup: CDR1 MGHDK, CDR2 SYGVNS. The J segment lost 6 bases and the V segment lost 8 bases, leaving 7 bases of the junction unmatched.

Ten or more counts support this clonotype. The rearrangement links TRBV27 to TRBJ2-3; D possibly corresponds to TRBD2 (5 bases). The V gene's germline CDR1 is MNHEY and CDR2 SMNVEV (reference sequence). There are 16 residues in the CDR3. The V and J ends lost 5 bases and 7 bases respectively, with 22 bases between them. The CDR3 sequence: CASSLALMTSSHTQYF. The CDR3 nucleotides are TGTGCCAGCAGTCTAGCTCTGATGACCTCGTCTCATACGCAGTATTTT.